This T cell receptor (beta chain) is drawn from a study of blood T cell repertoires in COVID-19. Study-level background: The United States, Italy and Spain provided the acute and convalescent COVID-19 samples.

This clone was counted between two and nine times. In the study's own analysis: Amplified reference gene primers provided the basis for estimating nucleated cell counts. Using immunoSEQ multiplex PCR, the repertoire was profiled, and TCRdb retains in-frame clones only, with some absent. From that table come the V and J calls and clone size; the DNA was used to work out D and trimming. The repertoire holds about 190,000 clones, about 82% seen once, with roughly 5.1% in the top ten. This CDR3 is built from 14 residues. Germline CDR1 and CDR2: MNHEY and SMNVEV (reference sequence). Between the trimmed V and J ends, which lost 4 bases and 3 bases, there was a span of 12 bases.

The sample taken for sequencing was peripheral blood. This sequence originates from a woman aged 25 to 39 with acute or convalescent COVID-19. The chain couples TRBV27 to TRBJ1-2, with no clear D. The CDR3 coding sequence is TGTGCCAGCAGTTCCAAAGGCCGGGACTATGGCTACACCTTC. Translating it yields CASSSKGRDYGYTF.